A single sample gave rise to the 8 T cell receptor beta chains below, sequenced in a study of shared clonotypes between healthy human individuals. Sequencing used immunoSEQ multiplex PCR; TCRdb keeps in-frame clones, though not all of them. This sample carries more than 2,000,000 clones, approximately 95% of them seen once, and the ten largest clones take about 0.41%. The sequenced material came from naive CD4+ T cells from PBMCs. Specified subset: CD45RA+ positively selected. The receptors were gathered from a man aged 18 to 29 in good health. Some clones in this sample may be carry-over from other donors' samples.

This rearrangement joins TRBV2 to TRBJ1-1; possibly TRBD1 for D (6 bases). Germline-derived CDR1 and CDR2 are SNHLY and FYNNEI. V lost 8 bases to trimming and J lost 3 bases, with 25 bases between them. The CDR3 sequence is 17 residues long. In nucleotides, the CDR3 is TGTGCCAGCCAACCGACCGGTGGGGGCGTTGTGGACACTGAAGCTTTCTTT. The encoded protein is CASQPTGGGVVDTEAFF.

CDR3 sequence (DNA): TGTGCCAGCAGGCGGGGTCGGGGTATGAGCGAGCAGTTCTTC. It codes for CASRRGRGMSEQFF. This chain uses TRBV5-6 with TRBJ2-1; possible D gene TRBD2, 6 bases. Germline V CDR1 and CDR2: SGHDT, YYEEEE. The V end lost 5 bases, the J end lost 10 bases, and 19 bases lay between the germline ends. The CDR3 sequence is 14 residues long. Drawing the rest from reference TRBV5-6 and TRBJ2-1, the complete variable domain is DAGVTQSPTHLIKTRGQQVTLRCSPKSGHDTVSWYQQALGQGPQFIFQYYEEEERQRGNFPDRFSGHQFPNYSSELNVNALLLGDSALYLCASRRGRGMSEQFFGPGTRLTVL.

Worth noting for this clone: The sample has other DNA sequences that encode this CDR3 too. The chain is built from TRBV11-2 and TRBJ2-1; no clear D. The CDR3 is 15 residues long. Per the germline V gene, CDR1 is SGHAT and CDR2 is FQNNGV. V lost 1 base and J lost 3, with 10 bases in between. As DNA, the CDR3 is TGTGCCAGCAGCTTAGGTCTTGGAAGCTACAATGAGCAGTTCTTC. Its protein product is CASSLGLGSYNEQFF.

This chain connects TRBV28 to TRBJ2-1, with 10 bases identical to TRBD2. This CDR3 is 16 amino acids long. Germline V lookup: CDR1 MDHEN, CDR2 SYDVKM. Trimming at V came to 8 bases and at J to 5 bases, leaving 12 bases not matched to a gene. CDR3 bases: TGTGCCAGCCGCATGGGCGCCGGGACTAGCGACAATGAGCAGTTCTTC. It codes for CASRMGAGTSDNEQFF. The full variable domain, completed using reference TRBV28 and TRBJ2-1, is DVKVTQSSRYLVKRTGEKVFLECVQDMDHENMFWYRQDPGLGLRLIYFSYDVKMKEKGDIPEGYSVSREKKERFSLILESASTNQTSMYLCASRMGAGTSDNEQFFGPGTRLTVL.

The rearrangement joins TRBV4-1 to TRBJ2-3, with 8 bases aligning to TRBD2. V lost 1 base and J lost 6; bases outside the gene matches: 15. Germline assignment: CDR1 MGHRA and CDR2 YSYEKL. The CDR3 extends over 18 amino acids. The CDR3 loop reads CASSQVKRELKWGDTQYF. The CDR3 DNA reads TGCGCCAGCAGCCAAGTTAAGCGGGAGCTTAAATGGGGGGATACGCAGTATTTT.

The chain joins TRBV7-3 to TRBJ2-7; either TRBD1 or TRBD2 may fit D (5 bases each). V lost 1 base and J lost 1, with 17 bases in between. This CDR3 has 17 residues. CDR1 is SGHTA, CDR2 FQGTGA, per germline. CDR3 nucleotide sequence: TGTGCCAGCAGCTTAAGGGCTATCCGGGACGGATCCTACGAGCAGTACTTC. It encodes CASSLRAIRDGSYEQYF.

A few counts support this clone. At one end the junction does not follow the germline gene, possibly because of a read error. The chain uses TRBV2 and TRBJ1-5; D unclear. From germline, CDR1 is SNHLY and CDR2 FYNNEI. The CDR3 loop spans 13 amino acids. CDR3 amino acids: CAARYNSNQPQHF. CDR3 nucleotide sequence: TGCGCAGCAAGGTACAATAGCAATCAGCCCCAGCATTTT.

For this clone: The identical CDR3 is also encoded by other nucleotide sequences in the sample. The genes are TRBV5-1 and TRBJ1-3; 8 bases are a match to TRBD1. V lost 4 bases to trimming and J lost 7 bases; unmatched junction nucleotides: 4. CDR3 length equals 13 residues. CDR1 and CDR2 (germline): SGHRS, YFSETQ. CDR3: CASSLGQGNTIYF. The DNA for the CDR3 is TGCGCCAGCAGCCTCGGACAGGGTAACACCATATATTTT.